This is a list of T cell receptor beta chains from one sample in a study of blood T cell repertoires in COVID-19. Clones were sequenced by immunoSEQ multiplex PCR, and TCRdb holds only the in-frame ones, with some missing. The sample has fewer than 350,000 clones, around 85% seen once. Sample: peripheral blood. The source of these receptors is a human donor in a cohort sampled during active COVID-19. The CDR3 runs from the conserved cysteine through the conserved F or W. Each record gives: J gene, clone size, V gene, CDR3 length, D gene, CDR3 DNA, CDR3 protein. A D gene is named only where the DNA matches it firmly. Some rows mark clone size as missing; the rest say once, few, many or name a class of expanded clone.

TRBJ2-7,.,TRBV7-9,15,.,TGTGCCAGCAGCTTAGTTACGGGGAGCTCCTACGAGCAGTACTTC,CASSLVTGSSYEQYF
TRBJ1-2,.,TRBV2,14,.,TGTGCCAGCAGTGAATCAGGCCAGGTCATCGGCTACACCTTC,CASSESGQVIGYTF
TRBJ2-3,.,TRBV5-6,15,.,TGTGCCAGCAGCTTGGGTGGGGCTTCCACAGATACGCAGTATTTT,CASSLGGASTDTQYF
TRBJ1-2,.,TRBV27,14,.,TGTGCCAGCAGTGGACAGAAAACGAACTATGGCTACACCTTC,CASSGQKTNYGYTF
TRBJ1-4,.,TRBV3-1/TRBV3-2,16,TRBD1,TGTGCCAGCAGCCAAGATTCGGGCGCAGGGGGAGAAAAACTGTTTTTT,CASSQDSGAGGEKLFF
TRBJ1-2,.,TRBV11-2,13,.,TGTGCCAGCAGTCGGAACAGGGCTGATGGCTACACCTTC,CASSRNRADGYTF
TRBJ2-6,.,TRBV30,14,.,TGTGCCTGGAGTGCAGTCTCTGGGGCCAACGTCCTGACTTTC,CAWSAVSGANVLTF
TRBJ2-3,.,TRBV6-5,14,TRBD2,TGTGCCAGCACCGAGCGGGGGAACACAGATACGCAGTATTTT,CASTERGNTDTQYF
TRBJ2-3,.,TRBV6-5,14,.,TGTGCCAGCAGTTTAGCAGGGCAACGGGATACGCAGTATTTT,CASSLAGQRDTQYF
TRBJ1-5,once,TRBV30,14,TRBD1,TGTGCCTGGAGTTCCGGACAGGTCCGTCAGCCCCAGCATTTT,CAWSSGQVRQPQHF
TRBJ2-3,.,TRBV24-1,16,.,TGTGCCACCAGTGATTCTGGTCAGGCTCTCCCAGATACGCAGTATTTT,CATSDSGQALPDTQYF
TRBJ2-7,.,TRBV6-1,12,.,TGTGCCAGCAGTGAAGTTCGCTACGAGCAGTACTTC,CASSEVRYEQYF
TRBJ1-1,.,TRBV2,12,.,TGTGCCAGCAATTGGTGGGGGGCTGAAGCTTTCTTT,CASNWWGAEAFF
TRBJ2-3,.,TRBV11-3,14,TRBD1,TGTGCCAGCAGCCTGGACAGGGGAGCGGATACGCAGTATTTT,CASSLDRGADTQYF
TRBJ2-2,.,TRBV7-6,13,.,TGTGCCAGCAGCTTAGGAGAAAACGGGGAGCTGTTTTTT,CASSLGENGELFF
TRBJ1-2,many,TRBV5-4,15,TRBD1,TGTGCCAGCAGCTCTCAATTAGGGGGCGCGGAGGGCTACACCTTC,CASSSQLGGAEGYTF